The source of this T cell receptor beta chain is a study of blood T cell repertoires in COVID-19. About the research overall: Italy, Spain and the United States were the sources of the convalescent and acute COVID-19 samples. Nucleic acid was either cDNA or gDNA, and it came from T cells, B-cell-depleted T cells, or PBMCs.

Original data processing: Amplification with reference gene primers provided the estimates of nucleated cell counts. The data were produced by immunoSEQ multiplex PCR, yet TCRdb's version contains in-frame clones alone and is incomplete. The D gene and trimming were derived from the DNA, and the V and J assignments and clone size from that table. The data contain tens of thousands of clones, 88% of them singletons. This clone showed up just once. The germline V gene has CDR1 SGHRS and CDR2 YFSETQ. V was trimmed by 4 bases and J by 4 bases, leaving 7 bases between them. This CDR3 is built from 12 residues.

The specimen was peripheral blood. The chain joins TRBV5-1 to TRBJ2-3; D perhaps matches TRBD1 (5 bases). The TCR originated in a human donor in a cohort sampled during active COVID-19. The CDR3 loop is CASSLRADTQYF. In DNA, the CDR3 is TGCGCCAGCAGCCTCAGGGCAGATACGCAGTATTTT.